A few counts support the clone carrying this TCR beta chain. The antigen remains undetermined. This CDR3 has 13 residues. V dropped 6 bases and J dropped 1 base, with 11 bases sitting between them. The germline V gene encodes CDR1 SQVTM and CDR2 ANQGSEA. This sample is part of a study of beta chain features in type 1 diabetes. Study-wide points: Moderate yet significant TCRB CDR3 shortening was seen in Type 1 diabetes patients in all four CD4+ subsets. In cDNA sequencing, cells with high TCR expression could be over-represented. Relative to healthy donors, patients appeared to have naive, central memory and Treg TCRB repertoires that were more similar.

Reverse transcription of all isolated RNA meant that expressed TCRB transcripts were sequenced. The assay was immunoSEQ multiplex PCR, and TCRdb's table has in-frame clones only and misses some. The table shows under 850,000 clones, with under 15% occurring only once. The sequenced sample was naive CD4+ T cells from blood. The chain joins TRBV29-1 to TRBJ2-3; no reliable D call. The source is a man aged 18 to 30 with type 1 diabetes. As DNA, the CDR3 is TGCAGCGTACGAGTAACAGGCACAGATACGCAGTATTTT. Its translation: CSVRVTGTDTQYF.